A selection of T cell receptor beta chains follows, all from one sample in a study of radiation and T cells in renal cell carcinoma. The assay was immunoSEQ multiplex PCR, and TCRdb's table has in-frame clones only and misses some. The sample comprises around 100,000 clones, around 80% of which are singletons, and around 7.7% rests with the top ten. Source: blood, taken from a patient whose treatment included radiotherapy and nephrectomy. The receptors come from a man in his 60s with renal cell carcinoma. The CDR3 runs from the conserved cysteine through the conserved F or W. Each record gives: V gene, J gene, clone size, D gene, CDR3 protein, CDR3 DNA. The D gene is left open where the match is weak. Rows give clone size only sometimes, using once, few, many, or a class for an expanded clone.

TRBV28,TRBJ2-2,few,.,CASSWPQGNTGELFF,TGTGCCAGCAGTTGGCCACAGGGAAATACCGGGGAGCTGTTTTTT
TRBV11-2,TRBJ2-1,.,.,CASSLGPIGYNEQFF,TGTGCCAGCAGCTTGGGTCCGATAGGCTACAATGAGCAGTTCTTC
TRBV6-5,TRBJ1-2,.,.,CASRPTGRNYGYTF,TGTGCCAGCAGGCCGACTGGGCGGAACTATGGCTACACCTTC
TRBV9,TRBJ2-1,few,.,CASSLGGRGHNEQFF,TGTGCCAGCAGCCTAGGGGGTAGGGGACACAATGAGCAGTTCTTC
TRBV5-1,TRBJ2-2,.,TRBD1,CASSPRTGSNTGELFF,TGCGCCAGCAGCCCAAGGACAGGCTCCAACACCGGGGAGCTGTTTTTT
TRBV9,TRBJ1-2,.,TRBD1,CASSVAGGASPVGYTF,TGTGCCAGCAGCGTAGCAGGGGGGGCCAGTCCGGTTGGCTACACCTTC
TRBV15,TRBJ2-5,.,TRBD2,CATSRLAGARETQYF,TGTGCCACCAGCAGACTAGCGGGAGCAAGAGAGACCCAGTACTTC
TRBV21-1,TRBJ2-7,.,.,CASSKALGPFRVKPYEQYF,TGTGCCAGCAGCAAAGCGCTTGGGCCGTTTCGGGTGAAACCTTACGAGCAGTACTTC
TRBV5-1,TRBJ2-5,.,TRBD2,CASRGLAGSSQETQYF,TGCGCCAGCAGGGGACTAGCGGGATCCTCACAAGAGACCCAGTACTTC
TRBV10-3,TRBJ1-3,.,.,CAISEREGVRAGNTIYF,TGTGCCATCAGTGAGAGGGAGGGGGTTCGCGCTGGAAACACCATATATTTT
TRBV18,TRBJ1-1,once,.,CASSPSGGGLNTEAFF,TGTGCCAGCTCACCCTCAGGTGGAGGGTTGAACACTGAAGCTTTCTTT
TRBV30,TRBJ2-6,.,.,CAWSVGGANVLTF,TGTGCCTGGAGTGTGGGCGGGGCCAACGTCCTGACTTTC
TRBV4-1,TRBJ2-3,once,.,CASSQDLGEFGTDTQYF,TGCGCCAGCAGCCAAGATTTGGGGGAGTTCGGCACAGATACGCAGTATTTT
TRBV25-1,TRBJ2-7,.,.,CASRGAPGYEQYF,TGTGCCAGCAGGGGGGCGCCGGGGTACGAGCAGTACTTC
TRBV28,TRBJ1-2,.,.,CASSLAGQNYGYTF,TGTGCCAGCAGTTTGGCAGGGCAAAACTATGGCTACACCTTC
TRBV9,TRBJ1-1,.,TRBD1,CASSVAAGQANTEAFF,TGTGCCAGCAGCGTAGCTGCGGGACAGGCGAACACTGAAGCTTTCTTT
TRBV28,TRBJ2-1,.,TRBD2,CASGTSGINEQFF,TGTGCCAGCGGGACTAGCGGGATCAATGAGCAGTTCTTC
TRBV18,TRBJ1-5,.,.,CASSPRGVSNQPQHF,TGTGCCAGCTCCCCAAGGGGGGTGAGCAATCAGCCCCAGCATTTT
TRBV30,TRBJ2-2,.,.,CAWRKDRTNTGELFF,TGTGCCTGGAGGAAAGACAGAACGAACACCGGGGAGCTGTTTTTT
TRBV6-6,TRBJ2-2,.,.,CASRRRDAGELFF,TGTGCCAGCAGAAGAAGAGACGCCGGGGAGCTGTTTTTT
TRBV27,TRBJ1-2,.,TRBD1,CASSYLDREDYTF,TGTGCCAGCAGTTACCTGGACAGGGAGGACTACACCTTC
TRBV7-2,TRBJ2-7,few,.,CASSPNPGSYEQYF,TGTGCCAGCAGCCCCAACCCGGGCTCCTACGAGCAGTACTTC
TRBV5-1,TRBJ2-5,.,.,CASSLAGRAGTQYF,TGCGCCAGCAGCTTGGCTGGCAGGGCTGGGACCCAGTACTTC
TRBV7-2,TRBJ2-3,.,TRBD2,CASSIGTSGSGDTQYF,TGTGCCAGCAGCATAGGGACTAGCGGGAGTGGGGATACGCAGTATTTT
TRBV6-5,TRBJ1-4,.,TRBD1,CASRQGGVGEKLFF,TGTGCCAGCAGACAGGGGGGAGTGGGTGAAAAACTGTTTTTT
TRBV5-5,TRBJ2-5,.,TRBD2,CASSLVLAGPRETQYF,TGTGCCAGCAGCTTGGTTCTAGCGGGCCCTCGGGAGACCCAGTACTTC
TRBV9,TRBJ2-1,.,.,CASSVAGAFYNEQFF,TGTGCCAGCAGCGTAGCGGGAGCTTTCTACAATGAGCAGTTCTTC
TRBV9,TRBJ2-1,.,TRBD2,CASSIRTSGGNEQFF,TGTGCCAGCAGCATCCGGACTAGCGGAGGTAATGAGCAGTTCTTC
TRBV19,TRBJ1-3,.,.,CASSMYGQRSSGNTIYF,TGTGCCAGTAGTATGTATGGACAGCGGAGCTCTGGAAACACCATATATTTT
TRBV28,TRBJ1-1,.,.,CASRPRAPNTEAFF,TGTGCCAGCAGACCGCGGGCCCCGAACACTGAAGCTTTCTTT
TRBV5-4,TRBJ2-7,few,TRBD2,CASSKSGRAQEQYF,TGTGCCAGCAGTAAGTCAGGGAGGGCCCAGGAGCAGTACTTC
TRBV7-8,TRBJ1-5,.,.,CASSSVRQGDQPQHF,TGTGCCAGCAGCTCGGTCCGGCAGGGCGATCAGCCCCAGCATTTT
TRBV5-1,TRBJ1-4,.,.,CATSQTGSPHNEKLFF,TGCGCCACTTCCCAAACCGGGTCCCCCCATAATGAAAAACTGTTTTTT
TRBV5-1,TRBJ1-4,.,.,CASSFTGINEKLFF,TGCGCCAGCAGCTTCACAGGGATTAATGAAAAACTGTTTTTT
TRBV5-1,TRBJ1-2,once,.,CASSLEPSNYGYTF,TGCGCCAGCAGCTTGGAACCGTCGAACTATGGCTACACCTTC
TRBV28,TRBJ1-4,.,.,CASSLSNKLFF,TGTGCCAGCAGTTTATCCAATAAACTGTTTTTT
TRBV7-2,TRBJ1-1,.,.,CASSFSFPGGTEAFF,TGTGCCAGCAGCTTTAGTTTTCCTGGGGGAACTGAAGCTTTCTTT